What follows are 5 T cell receptor beta chains derived from one specimen sequenced in a study of PD-1 blockade in classical Hodgkin lymphoma (dated by TCRdb to about 2020). Library preparation employed the immunoSEQ multiplex PCR assay. Imported from immuneACCESS, the table was reduced by TCRdb to in-frame sequences with V and J called. These copies leave out some clones; in studies compared against another copy, an unresolved V gene accounts for under half, and the cause of the remainder is not known. This sample holds approximately 15,000 clones; about 85% were observed only once. The ten largest clones take up around 4.2% of the sample. Per the publication, the time point label means: newly diagnosed, previously untreated cHL patient sample. Sample: peripheral blood mononuclear cells (PBMCs). The source of these receptors is a human donor with classical Hodgkin lymphoma.

This sequence joins TRBV7-8 and TRBJ2-7, with 8 bases matching TRBD1. Germline loops: CDR1 SGHVS, CDR2 FQNEAQ. V dropped 5 bases and J dropped 2; count of bases not matched to a gene: 8. The CDR3 is 15 residues long. Here the CDR3 DNA reads TGTGCCAGCAGCGGGTCCGGGACAGGCCCCTACGAGCAGTACTTC. It encodes CASSGSGTGPYEQYF.

The chain has TRBV7-9 and TRBJ2-7; D gene unclear. Trimming took 5 bases from V and 5 from J, leaving 10 bases between them. There are 12 residues in the CDR3. Germline V gene sequence: CDR1 SEHNR, CDR2 FQNEAQ (reference sequence). CDR3 sequence reads: CASSRGTDEQYF. The CDR3 DNA follows: TGTGCCAGCAGCCGAGGAACGGACGAGCAGTACTTC.

The chain is built from TRBV5-6 and TRBJ2-1; 8 bases match TRBD1. Germline CDR1 reads SGHDT; CDR2 reads YYEEEE. The CDR3 covers 15 residues. Unmatched junction bases numbered 3, after V lost 0 bases and J lost 4 bases. CDR3 sequence reads: CASSLVGTGYNEQFF. The CDR3 DNA is TGTGCCAGCAGCTTGGTTGGGACAGGTTACAATGAGCAGTTCTTC.

The chain joins TRBV19 to TRBJ2-5; 10 positions agree with TRBD1. V lost 3 bases to trimming and J lost 3 bases; unmatched junction nucleotides: 4. Germline-derived CDR1 and CDR2 are LNHDA and SQIVND (reference sequence). This CDR3 contains 15 residues. CDR3 residues: CASSIWDRGEETQYF. CDR3 nucleotides: TGTGCCAGTAGTATCTGGGACAGGGGAGAAGAGACCCAGTACTTC.

This clone was seen once. The chain recombines TRBV18 with TRBJ1-5, with D possibly being TRBD1 (5 bases). This CDR3 is built from 13 residues. The V gene's germline CDR1 is KGHSH and CDR2 LQKENI. The ends were cut back, 2 bases at V and 6 bases at J, with 8 bases in the middle. The DNA of the CDR3 is TGTGCCAGCTCACCAAGCGGGGGTCAGCCCCAGCATTTT. Its protein product is CASSPSGGQPQHF.